One and the same sample provided the 13 T cell receptor beta chains below, sequenced in a study of blood T cell repertoires in COVID-19. Generated by immunoSEQ multiplex PCR, the TCRdb table keeps only in-frame clones and is missing some. The sample records a few hundred thousand clones, about 90% being singletons. Sequenced input: PBMCs or T cells enriched from blood (not recorded which). These receptors originate from a human donor in a cohort exposed to, infected with or recovered from COVID-19 (not recorded which). The donor label of this sample is uncertain.

CDR3 sequence reads: CASSGRGGPNQPQHF. The CDR3 nucleotides are TGTGCCAGCAGTGGGCGAGGGGGCCCCAATCAGCCCCAGCATTTT. The genes are TRBV25-1 and TRBJ1-5, with 7 nucleotides matching TRBD1. The V segment lost 4 bases and the J segment 3 bases; nucleotides outside the gene matches: 6. The CDR3 extends over 15 amino acids. Germline loops: CDR1 MGHDK, CDR2 SYGVNS.

This chain joins TRBV18 and TRBJ1-1; possible D gene TRBD1, 6 bases. V dropped 2 bases and J dropped 0 bases, with 13 bases sitting between them. This CDR3 comprises 16 residues. The germline V gene has CDR1 KGHSH and CDR2 LQKENI. CDR3 nucleotides: TGTGCCAGCTCACCAGGGGGGGCTTTTGTGAACACTGAAGCTTTCTTT. Its translation is CASSPGGAFVNTEAFF.

The chain is built from TRBV19 and TRBJ1-1, with a tentative D call TRBD1 (6 bases). Germline V lookup: CDR1 LNHDA, CDR2 SQIVND (reference sequence). This CDR3 contains 14 residues. The germline V and J ends were trimmed by 5 bases and 3 bases, with 13 bases remaining between them. As DNA, the CDR3 is TGTGCCAGTAGTCCGCCGGACAGTCACACTGAAGCTTTCTTT. Its protein is CASSPPDSHTEAFF.

This rearrangement joins TRBV12-3 or TRBV12-4 to TRBJ1-1; D is uncertain. The CDR3 extends over 13 amino acids. The V end lost 3 bases, the J end lost 1 base, and 6 bases lay between the germline ends. CDR3 sequence (DNA): TGTGCCAGCAGTTTCGGGGAGAACACTGAAGCTTTCTTT. Encoded protein: CASSFGENTEAFF.

The rearrangement links TRBV28 to TRBJ1-1; TRBD1 matches at 9 bases. The CDR3 covers 14 residues. Germline CDR1 MDHEN, CDR2 SYDVKM. V was clipped by 3 bases and J by 3 bases; unmatched bases: 2. CDR3 protein: CASSLTGGYTEAFF. CDR3 bases: TGTGCCAGCAGTTTGACAGGGGGTTACACTGAAGCTTTCTTT.

The chain has TRBV19 and TRBJ1-5; 8 bases are a match to TRBD1. V was clipped by 11 bases and J by 3 bases; unmatched bases: 6. Germline values: CDR1 LNHDA, CDR2 SQIVND (reference sequence). The length of the CDR3 is 13 residues. The CDR3 nucleotides read TGTGCCGCGACGACAGGGGTCAATCAGCCCCAGCATTTT. Protein: CAATTGVNQPQHF.

The chain links TRBV19 to TRBJ2-1; 10 bases are a match to TRBD2. Germline V gives CDR1 LNHDA, CDR2 SQIVND (reference sequence). J gave up 9 bases and V 3 bases, and 5 bases lay outside the gene matches. The CDR3 consists of 14 residues. The DNA for the CDR3 is TGTGCCAGTAGTATGAGCGGGGGGGCCACTGAGCAGTTCTTC. Translated, it gives CASSMSGGATEQFF.

The J gene is TRBJ1-2, the V gene TRBV5-4; maybe TRBD1 (5 bases). V shed 4 bases and J shed 0 bases, with 13 bases lying between them. CDR1 is SGHNT, CDR2 YYREEE, per germline (reference sequence). The CDR3 length is 15 residues. For the CDR3, the DNA is TGTGCCAGCAGCCCGCGGGACCTTTCTAACTATGGCTACACCTTC. Its protein product is CASSPRDLSNYGYTF.

CDR3 sequence reads: CASSETGGGYGYTF. The DNA for the CDR3 is TGTGCCAGCAGTGAGACAGGGGGGGGCTATGGCTACACCTTC. The genes are TRBV6-1 and TRBJ1-2; TRBD1 agrees at 9 bases. CDR1 and CDR2 (germline): MNHNS, SASEGT. V shed 3 bases and J 4 bases; nucleotides not matched to a gene: 3. The CDR3 loop spans 14 amino acids.

V is TRBV2 and J is TRBJ1-4; D unclear. From germline, CDR1 is SNHLY and CDR2 FYNNEI. The CDR3 extends over 14 amino acids. V was trimmed by 8 bases and J by 0 bases, leaving 10 bases between them. CDR3 in DNA: TGTGCCAGCTGTCCAGAAGCAACTAATGAAAAACTGTTTTTT. Its protein product is CASCPEATNEKLFF.

The chain links TRBV7-2 to TRBJ2-3; the match to TRBD2 covers 8 bases. The CDR3 is made up of 16 amino acids. CDR1 is SGHTA and CDR2 is FQGNSA in the germline V gene. Germline trimming cut 3 bases from V and 3 bases from J; bases unmatched to any gene: 8. The CDR3 sequence is CASSLEPGLGTDTQYF. The CDR3 bases are TGTGCCAGCAGCTTGGAACCGGGACTAGGGACAGATACGCAGTATTTT. The variable domain in full, with the rest retrieved from reference TRBV7-2 and TRBJ2-3, is GAGVSQSPSNKVTEKGKDVELRCDPISGHTALYWYRQSLGQGLEFLIYFQGNSAPDKSGLPSDRFSAERTGGSVSTLTIQRTQQEDSAVYLCASSLEPGLGTDTQYFGPGTRLTVL.

J is TRBJ2-5 and V is TRBV18, with D possibly TRBD1 on 6 matching bases. CDR1 is KGHSH, CDR2 LQKENI, per germline. The CDR3 is made up of 13 amino acids. The ends were cut back, 1 base at V and 6 bases at J, with 9 bases in the middle. CDR3 nucleotides: TGTGCCAGCTCACCACAGGGACATCAGACCCAGTACTTC. Its translation: CASSPQGHQTQYF.

This sequence joins TRBV10-1 and TRBJ2-1; TRBD2 matches at 10 bases. Germline values: CDR1 WNHNN, CDR2 SYGVQD (reference sequence). V gave up 6 bases and J gave up 6 bases; unmatched junction bases: 11. CDR3 length: 16 residues. In DNA form, the CDR3 reads TGCGCCAGCAGCATTCTTCAGCGGGGGGGCCTCAATGAGCAGTTCTTC. It encodes CASSILQRGGLNEQFF.